The 17 T cell receptor beta chains given below trace back to one sample, sequenced in a study of neoadjuvant nivolumab and ipilimumab in lung cancer. Some clones are missing from TCRdb's copy, which holds only in-frame ones; the method was immunoSEQ multiplex PCR. Of approximately 30,000 clones in the sample, more than 75% were seen once. The specimen was tumor tissue, collected after neoadjuvant nivolumab, alone or with ipilimumab, at or shortly before surgery. The source of these receptors is an adult with non-small cell lung cancer.

The J gene is TRBJ2-3, the V gene TRBV20-1; D is undetermined. CDR1 DFQATT and CDR2 SNEGSKA come from the germline V gene (reference sequence). The CDR3 loop spans 11 amino acids. V gave up 3 bases and J gave up 8 bases, with 9 bases separating them. This CDR3 is CSASGTGTQYF. The CDR3, as DNA: TGCAGTGCTAGCGGCACGGGTACGCAGTATTTT.

The CDR3 DNA reads TGTGCCAGCAGCCCCGCTAGCGGGGGCACAGATACGCAGTATTTT. This gives the protein CASSPASGGTDTQYF. V is TRBV6-5 and J is TRBJ2-3, with 9 bases matching TRBD2. Germline CDR1 is MNHEY and CDR2 is SVGAGI. V lost 6 bases and J lost 1; bases outside the gene matches: 5. The CDR3 covers 15 residues.

The chain joins TRBV7-2 to TRBJ2-6; D is ambiguous. Between the trimmed V and J ends, which lost 1 base and 7 bases, there was a span of 11 bases. The CDR3 has 15 amino acids. CDR1 is SGHTA, CDR2 FQGNSA, per germline. The CDR3 DNA follows: TGTGCCAGCAGCTTAGTAAGACCCGTTGCCAACGTCCTGACTTTC. The encoded protein is CASSLVRPVANVLTF. The full variable domain, rest sourced from reference TRBV7-2 and TRBJ2-6, is GAGVSQSPSNKVTEKGKDVELRCDPISGHTALYWYRQSLGQGLEFLIYFQGNSAPDKSGLPSDRFSAERTGGSVSTLTIQRTQQEDSAVYLCASSLVRPVANVLTFGAGSRLTVL.

This clone occurred once. The V call is TRBV14, the J call TRBJ1-2; D ambiguous. CDR3 length: 12 amino acids. V was cut by 1 base and J by 4 bases, with 4 bases left in between. Germline CDR1 and CDR2: SGHDN and FVKESK. The CDR3 spells CASSQGRYGYTF. In DNA form, the CDR3 reads TGTGCCAGCAGCCAAGGCCGCTATGGCTACACCTTC. Drawing the rest from reference TRBV14 and TRBJ1-2, the complete variable domain is EAGVTQFPSHSVIEKGQTVTLRCDPISGHDNLYWYRRVMGKEIKFLLHFVKESKQDESGMPNNRFLAERTGGTYSTLKVQPAELEDSGVYFCASSQGRYGYTFGSGTRLTVV.

The CDR3 DNA sequence: TGCGCCAGCAGCCCAGGGACAGGGGCCTACGAGCAGTACTTC. It yields the protein CASSPGTGAYEQYF. V and J are TRBV5-1 and TRBJ2-7; TRBD1 matches 10 bases. The V gene's germline CDR1 is SGHRS and CDR2 YFSETQ. V lost 4 bases to trimming and J lost 2 bases; unmatched junction nucleotides: 3. The CDR3 contains 14 residues.

The CDR3 DNA is TGTGCCTCTCTGTGGGGGACAGGGAACGGCTACACCTTC. Translating gives CASLWGTGNGYTF. J is TRBJ1-2 and V is TRBV6-1, with 9 positions matching TRBD1. From germline, CDR1 is MNHNS and CDR2 SASEGT. This CDR3 region has 13 residues. After removal of 11 bases from V and 8 bases from J, the junction contained 12 bases not matched to a gene.

The chain employs TRBV6-6 and TRBJ2-1; 8 nucleotides agree with TRBD1. In germline, CDR1 is MNHNY, CDR2 SVGAGI (reference sequence). Trimming removed 5 bases from V and 4 bases from J; junction bases left unmatched: 7. CDR3 size: 15 residues. CDR3: CASSSRQGLYNEQFF. The CDR3 DNA follows: TGTGCCAGCAGTAGTCGACAGGGGCTATACAATGAGCAGTTCTTC.

The rearrangement uses TRBV15 and TRBJ2-1; TRBD2 is a possible D gene (5 bases). The CDR3 loop spans 17 amino acids. V lost 0 bases and J lost 5, with 17 bases in between. The germline V gene has CDR1 LNHNV and CDR2 YYDKDF (reference sequence). The chain's CDR3 is CATSRDWLEGSDNEQFF. The CDR3 DNA reads TGTGCCACCAGCAGAGATTGGCTCGAGGGAAGCGACAATGAGCAGTTCTTC. Full variable domain (remainder filled in from reference TRBV15 and TRBJ2-1): DAMVIQNPRYQVTQFGKPVTLSCSQTLNHNVMYWYQQKSSQAPKLLFHYYDKDFNNEADTPDNFQSRRPNTSFCFLDIRSPGLGDTAMYLCATSRDWLEGSDNEQFFGPGTRLTVL.

The chain employs TRBV10-2 and TRBJ1-3; D possibly corresponds to TRBD1 (5 bases). Germline CDR1 and CDR2: WSHSY and SAAADI. The V end lost 5 bases, the J end lost 0 bases, and 11 bases lay between the germline ends. There are 15 residues in the CDR3. CDR3 nucleotides: TGCGCCAGCAGTATGGGGGACCCCTCTGGAAACACCATATATTTT. Residues: CASSMGDPSGNTIYF.

This chain joins TRBV11-1 and TRBJ1-2, with D possibly TRBD1 on 6 matching bases. The CDR3 totals 14 residues. The germline V gene has CDR1 SGHAT and CDR2 FQDESV (reference sequence). V was cut by 7 bases and J by 8 bases, with 20 bases left in between. CDR3 nucleotides: TGTGCCAGCACCCGAGACTACAGGGACCCAGGCTACACCTTC. As protein: CASTRDYRDPGYTF.

Only a few counts were recorded for this clone. The chain links TRBV5-1 to TRBJ2-3; the D is unclear. V was pared by 0 bases and J by 4 bases, with 6 bases between. CDR1 and CDR2 from the germline V gene are SGHRS and YFSETQ. The CDR3 loop spans 13 amino acids. The CDR3 DNA sequence: TGCGCCAGCAGCTTGGCAGGCGCAGATACGCAGTATTTT. Encoded protein: CASSLAGADTQYF.

The rearrangement joins TRBV7-2 to TRBJ1-1; 8 bases line up with TRBD1. The V segment lost 7 bases and the J segment 1 base; nucleotides outside the gene matches: 2. CDR3 size: 13 residues. The germline V gene encodes CDR1 SGHTA and CDR2 FQGNSA. CDR3 in amino acids: CASNGQGNTEAFF. DNA of the CDR3: TGTGCCAGCAACGGACAGGGGAACACTGAAGCTTTCTTT.

The chain couples TRBV18 to TRBJ2-3, with 10 bases that match TRBD2. Trimming removed 6 bases from V and 4 bases from J; junction bases left unmatched: 10. CDR1 is KGHSH, CDR2 LQKENI, per germline. CDR3 length: 16 residues. CDR3 region: CASSSLAGGRSDTQYF. The CDR3 DNA follows: TGTGCCAGCTCGTCCTTAGCGGGAGGAAGGTCAGATACGCAGTATTTT.

This rearrangement joins TRBV30 to TRBJ1-1; D call uncertain. Trimming stripped 3 bases from V and 7 bases from J, with 15 bases between. Germline CDR1 is GTSNPN and CDR2 is SVGIG (reference sequence). The CDR3 consists of 13 residues. As DNA, the CDR3 is TGTGCCTGGAGGTCTTCGTCACTGGATGAAGCTTTCTTT. Amino acids: CAWRSSSLDEAFF.

The chain is built from TRBV11-2 and TRBJ1-1, with D perhaps matching TRBD1 (5 bases). CDR1 is SGHAT, CDR2 FQNNGV, per germline. Trimming removed 8 bases from V and 4 bases from J, with 14 bases in between. The CDR3 has 13 amino acids. In DNA, the CDR3 is TGTGCCAGCCATGGGGGGAGAGGCACTGAAGCTTTCTTT. It translates to CASHGGRGTEAFF.

This rearrangement joins TRBV7-2 to TRBJ1-1; tentatively, D is TRBD1 (5 bases). The CDR3 totals 15 residues. Germline loops: CDR1 SGHTA, CDR2 FQGNSA. The V end was cut by 4 bases, the J end by 1 base, with 13 bases between. The CDR3 sequence is CASSSLGVWNTEAFF. As DNA, the CDR3 is TGTGCCAGCAGCTCATTGGGGGTCTGGAACACTGAAGCTTTCTTT.

The chain combines TRBV11-2 with TRBJ1-1; D is possibly TRBD1 (5 bases). CDR1 is SGHAT, CDR2 FQNNGV, per germline. The CDR3 consists of 14 residues. V lost 5 bases to trimming and J lost 2 bases, with 12 bases between them. CDR3 coding DNA: TGTGCCAGCAGCCTAGTTGGGACCAACACTGAAGCTTTCTTT. Translating gives CASSLVGTNTEAFF.